The clone carrying this T cell receptor (beta chain) occurred a few times. Antigen unknown. The sample originates from a study of radiation and T cells in renal cell carcinoma. Study-level findings and limits: Without pretreatment biopsies, baseline tumor clonotype presence was undetermined. Tumor samples were small regions of approximately 1 g.

Treatment denoted: 15 Gy SBRT to primary tumor, nephrectomy 4 weeks later. The method was immunoSEQ multiplex PCR; TCRdb's version includes in-frame clones alone and lacks a portion of them. This table holds 9,000 to 9,500 clones, approximately 62% found once. Germline loops: CDR1 SGHKS, CDR2 YYEKEE (reference sequence). This CDR3 region has 14 residues. The germline V and J ends were trimmed by 2 bases and 2 bases, with 8 bases remaining between them. V usage is TRBV5-5 and J usage is TRBJ1-5; D ambiguous. The receptor comes from a woman between 45 and 65 years old with renal cell carcinoma. The sequences come from tumor tissue, collected from a patient whose treatment included radiotherapy and nephrectomy. CDR3 DNA: TGTGCCAGCAGCTTCAATAGGGGCAATCAGCCCCAGCATTTT. This encodes CASSFNRGNQPQHF.